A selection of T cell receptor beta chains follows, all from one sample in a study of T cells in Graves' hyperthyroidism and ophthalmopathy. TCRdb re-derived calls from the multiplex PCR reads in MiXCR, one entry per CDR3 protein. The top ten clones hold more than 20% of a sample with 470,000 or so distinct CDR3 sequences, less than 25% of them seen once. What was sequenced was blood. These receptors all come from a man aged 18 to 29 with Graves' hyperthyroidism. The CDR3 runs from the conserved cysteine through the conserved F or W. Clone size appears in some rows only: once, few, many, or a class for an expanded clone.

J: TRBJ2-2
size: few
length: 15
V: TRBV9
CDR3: CASSSQGFGSGELFF

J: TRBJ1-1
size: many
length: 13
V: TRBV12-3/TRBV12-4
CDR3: CASRRIRDTEAFF

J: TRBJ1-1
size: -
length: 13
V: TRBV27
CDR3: CASRPTGSTEACF

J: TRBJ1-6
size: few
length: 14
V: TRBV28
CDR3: CASKGGPYNSPLHF

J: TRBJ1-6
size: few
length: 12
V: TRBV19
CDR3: CASSSAVSPLHF

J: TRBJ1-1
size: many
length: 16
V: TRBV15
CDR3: CATSRDRGIRATEAFF

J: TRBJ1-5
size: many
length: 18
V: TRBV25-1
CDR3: CATEQGGRLKYSNQPQHF

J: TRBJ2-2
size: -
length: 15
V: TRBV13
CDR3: CASSFGLLNTGELFF

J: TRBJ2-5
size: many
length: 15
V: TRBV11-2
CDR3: CASSVRFWDGETQYF

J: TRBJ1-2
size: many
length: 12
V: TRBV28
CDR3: CATSLGPLGYTF

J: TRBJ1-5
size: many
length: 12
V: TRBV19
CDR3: CASSISLQPQHF

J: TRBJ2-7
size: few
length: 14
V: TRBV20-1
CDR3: CSASTDREPYEQYF

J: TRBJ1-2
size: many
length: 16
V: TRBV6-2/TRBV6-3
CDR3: CASSPRGAHAADGYTF

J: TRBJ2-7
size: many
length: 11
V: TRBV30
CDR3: CAWSGGYEQYF

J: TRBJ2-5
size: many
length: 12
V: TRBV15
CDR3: CATSRGGETQYF

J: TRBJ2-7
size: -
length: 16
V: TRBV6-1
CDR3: CASSDRVPLGQSEQYF

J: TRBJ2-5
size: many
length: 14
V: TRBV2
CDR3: CASARREGTETQYF

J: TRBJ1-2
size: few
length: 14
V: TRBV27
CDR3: CASSLSPGYYGYTF

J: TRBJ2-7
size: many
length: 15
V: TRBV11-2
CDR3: CASSSIRGGPYEQYF

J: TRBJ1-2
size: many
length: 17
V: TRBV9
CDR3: CASSEGTGHPGGYGYTF

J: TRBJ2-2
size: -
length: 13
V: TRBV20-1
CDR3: CSATIAGVGELFF

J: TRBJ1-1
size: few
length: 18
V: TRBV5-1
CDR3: CASSKTFGGTLLNTEAFF

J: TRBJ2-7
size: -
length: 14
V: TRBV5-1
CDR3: CASSLEGLGYEQYF

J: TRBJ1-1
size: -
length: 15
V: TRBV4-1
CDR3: CASSQEKVRNTEAFF

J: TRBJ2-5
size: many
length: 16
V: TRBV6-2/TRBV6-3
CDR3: CASSYSPDRSEETQYF

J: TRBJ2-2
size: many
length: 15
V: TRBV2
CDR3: CASVAKLSGTGELFF

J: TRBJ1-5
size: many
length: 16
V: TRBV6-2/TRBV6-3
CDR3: CASSYGLGRSNQPQHF

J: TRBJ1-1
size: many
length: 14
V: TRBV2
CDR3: CASRLRDTLTEAFF

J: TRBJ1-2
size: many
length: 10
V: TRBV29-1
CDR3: CSVVGNGYTF

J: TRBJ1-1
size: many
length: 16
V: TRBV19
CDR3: CASSIDSPRANTEAFF